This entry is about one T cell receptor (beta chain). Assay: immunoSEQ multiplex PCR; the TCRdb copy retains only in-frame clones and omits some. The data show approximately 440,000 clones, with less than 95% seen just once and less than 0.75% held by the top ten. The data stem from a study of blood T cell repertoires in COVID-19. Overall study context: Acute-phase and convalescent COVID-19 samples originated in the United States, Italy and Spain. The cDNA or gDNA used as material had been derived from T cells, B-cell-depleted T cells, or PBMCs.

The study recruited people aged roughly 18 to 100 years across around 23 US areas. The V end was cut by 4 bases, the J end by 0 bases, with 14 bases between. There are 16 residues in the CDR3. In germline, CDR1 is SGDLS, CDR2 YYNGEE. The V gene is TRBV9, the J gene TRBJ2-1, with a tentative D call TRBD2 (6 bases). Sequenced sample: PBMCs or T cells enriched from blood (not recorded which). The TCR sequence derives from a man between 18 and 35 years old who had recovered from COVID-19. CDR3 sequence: CASSTSSVSSYNEQFF. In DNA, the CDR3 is TGTGCCAGCAGCACATCTAGCGTGAGCTCCTACAATGAGCAGTTCTTC.